Shown below are 7 T cell receptor beta chains from a single sample sequenced in a study of CXCR3-negative and CXCR3-positive naive CD8 T cells. The method, 5' RACE with UMI labels, was used to prepare the TRB cDNA libraries. Reprocessing the 5' RACE reads, TCRdb reports a single entry for every CDR3 protein and omits DNA. Reported are about 56,000 distinct CDR3 sequences; the ten largest clones contain around 20%. The material sequenced was memory CD8+ T cells from blood. The source is a human donor in good health. Some clones in this sample may be carry-over from other donors' samples.

The chain has TRBV4-1 and TRBJ2-7; the D call from TCRdb, TRBD2, cannot be confirmed without DNA. The germline V gene has CDR1 MGHRA and CDR2 YSYEKL. This CDR3 spans 14 amino acids. This chain's CDR3 is CASSPRLAGYEQYF.

The chain employs TRBV28 and TRBJ2-1. CDR1 is MDHEN, CDR2 SYDVKM, per germline. The CDR3 has 13 amino acids. CDR3 loop: CASSLTGDNEQFF.

This rearrangement joins TRBV6-5 to TRBJ1-5. CDR3 size: 15 residues. The V gene's germline CDR1 is MNHEY and CDR2 SVGAGI. Here the CDR3 reads CASSYSTELNQPQHF.

The V and J genes are TRBV6-4 and TRBJ2-3; TCRdb returns TRBD2, unconfirmable since there is no DNA. The CDR3 covers 15 residues. CDR1 and CDR2 from the germline V gene are MRHNA and SNTAGT. Here the CDR3 reads CASSELAGSTDTQYF.

J is TRBJ2-3 and V is TRBV6-6; the TCRdb D gene call, TRBD2, has no DNA to confirm it. Per the germline V gene, CDR1 is MNHNY and CDR2 is SVGAGI (reference sequence). The CDR3 runs to 16 residues. The CDR3 sequence: CASSEQRGGSTDTQYF.

V usage is TRBV7-3 and J usage is TRBJ2-7; the D gene TCRdb calls, TRBD1, cannot be checked with no DNA. The CDR3 sequence is 13 residues long. Germline V CDR1 and CDR2: SGHTA, FQGTGA. The CDR3 protein is CASSLGTAYEQYF. Full variable domain (remainder filled in from reference TRBV7-3 and TRBJ2-7): GAGVSQTPSNKVTEKGKYVELRCDPISGHTALYWYRQSLGQGPEFLIYFQGTGAADDSGLPNDRFFAVRPEGSVSTLKIQRTERGDSAVYLCASSLGTAYEQYFGPGTRLTVT.

The CDR3 loop is CASSQDVEGREAFF. V gene TRBV14 combines with J gene TRBJ1-1; without DNA, the TCRdb call of TRBD1 cannot be checked. Germline V gene sequence: CDR1 SGHDN, CDR2 FVKESK. The CDR3 is 14 residues long.